This entry is about one T cell receptor (beta chain). Its antigen is unknown. The input lacks base qualities; no much larger clone sits a single base away. The data originate from a study of CD8 T cells in ankylosing spondylitis (dated by TCRdb to about 2017). Concerning the study at large: The study profiled T cell receptor beta repertoires in healthy donors and ankylosing spondylitis patients to find disease-linked TCR variants. Peripheral blood was sampled, and synovial fluid was additionally collected from ankylosing spondylitis patients. The whole study cohort included over a hundred healthy donors and 20 to 30 ankylosing spondylitis patients.

Sequencing relied on an Illumina HiSeq 2500. Quantitative 5'-RACE with molecular barcodes was the method used to prepare the TCR beta libraries. On the study's bioinformatics: A new computational method based on a probabilistic model of VDJ rearrangement was used to identify disease-linked TCR variants. Through fastp at Q25 and MiXCR, TCRdb rebuilt clones from the public reads, retaining in-frame beta chains. Each entry merges the rows of one CDR3 protein and shows their most common DNA and genes. The V and J calls reflect TCRdb's pipeline rather than the authors' work. In all, the sample holds around 770,000 distinct CDR3 sequences, and over 15% of those were seen once. Together, the top ten hold about 19% of the sample. What the study reported, not specific to this receptor: The disease-linked clones were reported as significantly enriched in matched synovial fluid samples from ankylosing spondylitis patients. A TCR beta motif of fewer than 10 highly homologous amino acid variants appeared characteristic of blood from ankylosing spondylitis patients. A CD8+ phenotype was shown by the disease-linked clones, which were found at relatively low frequencies in peripheral blood. Some of the motif variants had been reported before in the synovial fluid and blood of reactive arthritis patients, a finding that suggests common disease-initiation mechanisms.

This TCR came from a male donor with ankylosing spondylitis. Sequenced input: blood, either unsorted or a sorted T cell fraction (not recorded which).

The DNA sequence is as follows: TGCAGTGCCCCCTCCGGGACCAGAACTAACTATGGCTACACCTTC. This gives the protein CSAPSGTRTNYGYTF. The chain is assembled from TRBV20-1 and TRBJ1-2, and the D gene may be TRBD1, 5 bases matching. The germline V gene (reference sequence) provides CDR1 DFQATT and CDR2 SNEGSKA. From cysteine to phenylalanine, the CDR3 is 15 amino acids long. Here the CDR3 DNA is all that survives: 45 bases in frame from base 1. Trimming removed 6 bases from V and 0 bases from J, leaving 17 bases between the germline ends.